These T cell receptor beta chains were read from a single sample in a study of shared clonotypes between healthy human individuals. TCRdb's copy holds only in-frame clones and misses some; the assay was immunoSEQ multiplex PCR. The repertoire holds hundreds of thousands of clones, with about 92% as singletons. The sequenced material came from naive CD8+ T cells sorted from blood. The receptor set was obtained from a man in his thirties or forties in good health. Both conserved end residues are trimmed from each CDR3. Fields, in order: V gene, J gene, CDR3 protein.

>TRBV7-8|TRBJ2-1
ASSPRPQQSSYNEQF
>TRBV28|TRBJ2-1
ASSLAGSGEF
>TRBV6-5|TRBJ2-1
ASSQVNEQF
>TRBV6-1|TRBJ2-2
ASSELGTGELF
>TRBV30|TRBJ1-1
AWKGSGTEAF
>TRBV15|TRBJ2-7
ATSEGAYEQY
>TRBV7-8|TRBJ2-2
ASSLFGGGGVGELF
>TRBV4-3|TRBJ2-5
ASSQDSSGRAWETQY
>TRBV27|TRBJ1-2
ASSPGHNRYT
>TRBV27|TRBJ2-1
ATGGIYNEQF
>TRBV19|TRBJ1-5
ASSRQEYSNQPQH
>TRBV10-1|TRBJ1-4
ASSERGTEKLF
>TRBV10-1|TRBJ2-3
ASSESKTGVPFTDTQY
>TRBV6-6|TRBJ1-1
ASSQPGQQNTEAF
>TRBV6-1|TRBJ2-6
ASSEESSVSSGANVLT
>TRBV5-5|TRBJ2-7
ASSLTYEQY
>TRBV7-9|TRBJ1-1
ASSSGQIEAF
>TRBV15|TRBJ2-7
ATADQNYEQY
>TRBV9|TRBJ2-7
ASSVDSSYEQY
>TRBV30|TRBJ1-5
AWSTGDNQPQH
>TRBV4-1|TRBJ1-1
ASSLPKGLGTEAF
>TRBV30|TRBJ1-3
AWNPVSGNTIY